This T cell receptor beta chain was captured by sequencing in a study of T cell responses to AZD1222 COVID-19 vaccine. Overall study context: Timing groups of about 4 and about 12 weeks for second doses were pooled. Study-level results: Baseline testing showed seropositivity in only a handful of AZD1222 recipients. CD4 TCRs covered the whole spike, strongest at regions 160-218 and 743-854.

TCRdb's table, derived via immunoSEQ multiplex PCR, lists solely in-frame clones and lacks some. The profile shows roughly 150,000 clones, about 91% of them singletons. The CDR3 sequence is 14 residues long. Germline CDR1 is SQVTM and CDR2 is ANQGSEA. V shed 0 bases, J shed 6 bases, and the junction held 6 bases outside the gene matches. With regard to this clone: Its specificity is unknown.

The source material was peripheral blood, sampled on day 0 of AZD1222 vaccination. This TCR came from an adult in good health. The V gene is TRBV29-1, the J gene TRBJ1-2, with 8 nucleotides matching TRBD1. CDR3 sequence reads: CSVEDLARGHGYTF. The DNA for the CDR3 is TGCAGCGTTGAAGATCTGGCCAGGGGGCATGGCTACACCTTC.